The 6 T cell receptor beta chains presented below share a single source sample, sequenced in a study of CD8 T cells in ankylosing spondylitis. These receptors' antigens are unknown. Whole-study findings and limits: Apparently characteristic of ankylosing spondylitis blood was a TCR beta motif (roughly eight highly homologous variants).

TCRdb re-called the 5' RACE reads through MiXCR, storing one row per CDR3 protein. Counted here are 330,000 or so distinct CDR3 sequences, 7% to 9% occurring once; the ten biggest clones make up roughly 15%. Sample: blood, either unsorted or a sorted T cell fraction (not recorded which). All receptors come from a male donor with ankylosing spondylitis.

The rearrangement links TRBV7-8 to TRBJ2-6; TRBD2 is a possible D gene (6 bases). Germline V lookup: CDR1 SGHVS, CDR2 FQNEAQ. CDR3 length: 16 amino acids. The V end was cut by 6 bases, the J end by 4 bases, with 16 bases between. CDR3 loop: CASSRVGDSGANVLTF. The CDR3 region has the DNA TGTGCCAGCAGTCGAGTGGGGGACTCCGGGGCCAACGTCCTGACTTTC.

This clonotype was counted only a few times. The V gene is TRBV10-3, the J gene TRBJ1-1, with D perhaps matching TRBD1 (6 bases). The CDR3 extends over 13 amino acids. Trimming left V 7 bases short and J 5 bases short, with 14 bases between. Germline loops: CDR1 ENHRY, CDR2 SYGVKD. DNA of the CDR3: TGTGCCATCACCCCGGGGGCGGAAACTGAAGCTTTCTTT. Protein sequence: CAITPGAETEAFF.

This clonotype came up a few times. The chain carries TRBV3-1 and TRBJ1-6; D ambiguous. In germline, CDR1 is LGHDT, CDR2 YNNKEL (reference sequence). V gave up 1 base and J gave up 10 bases, with 14 bases separating them. The CDR3 has 15 residues. The CDR3 DNA reads as TGTGCCAGCAGCCAAGGCACGGTCGGTTCCTCACCCCTCCACTTT. Translating it yields CASSQGTVGSSPLHF.

This clonotype was detected only a few times. The chain joins TRBV5-4 to TRBJ2-1, with D unclear. This CDR3 is built from 16 residues. V shed 0 bases and J shed 2 bases, with 12 bases lying between them. The germline gives CDR1 SGHNT, CDR2 YYREEE (reference sequence). CDR3 bases: TGTGCCAGCAGCTTGGTCGGGTCAGGTCCCTACAATGAGCAGTTCTTC. This translates into CASSLVGSGPYNEQFF.

This clonotype has a handful of counts. The genes are TRBV27 and TRBJ2-1; 7 bases match TRBD1. The CDR3 sequence is 15 residues long. Germline trimming cut 6 bases from V and 5 bases from J; bases unmatched to any gene: 10. Per the germline V gene, CDR1 is MNHEY and CDR2 is SMNVEV (reference sequence). The CDR3 sequence is CASRTRQGLNNEQFF. The CDR3 bases are TGTGCCAGCAGGACCCGACAGGGTCTAAACAATGAGCAGTTCTTC.

This clonotype has a handful of counts. The chain recombines TRBV27 with TRBJ1-1, with a tentative D call TRBD1 (6 bases). CDR3 length: 15 amino acids. Germline V CDR1 and CDR2: MNHEY, SMNVEV (reference sequence). V lost 5 bases and J 5 bases, leaving 18 bases between the germline ends. The CDR3 sequence: CASSNVQGFYTEAFF. For the CDR3, the DNA is TGTGCCAGCAGTAACGTACAGGGTTTCTATACTGAAGCTTTCTTT.